These T cell receptor beta chains were read from a single sample in a study of T cell repertoires in cytomegalovirus infection. TCRdb ran MiXCR on the reads and lists one entry per CDR3 protein. The table records some 920,000 distinct CDR3 sequences, roughly 30% of them present only once. No antigens are known for them. Sequencing was performed on cultured CD8+ T cells from PBMCs, taken from culture after CMV antigen stimulation. These receptors were obtained from a human donor in good health (CMV status not recorded). Some clones in this sample may be carry-over from other donors' samples. Both conserved end residues are part of each CDR3. A D gene is named only where the DNA matches it firmly. Clone size is given for some rows only: seen once, a few or many times, or a class if the clone is expanded.

clone_size j_call v_call d_call cdr3_nt cdr3_aa
NA TRBJ1-2 TRBV27 NA TGTGCCTCCTCCGAGGGACCCTATGGCTACACCTTC CASSEGPYGYTF
NA TRBJ2-1 TRBV28 TRBD2 TGTGCCAGCAGCCGGGTAGCGGGATTCAATGAGCAGTTCTTC CASSRVAGFNEQFF
NA TRBJ2-1 TRBV27 TRBD2 TGTGCCACCCGCGGGGGGGCCTTTGAGCAGTTCTTC CATRGGAFEQFF
NA TRBJ1-2 TRBV7-9 TRBD1 TGTGCCAGCAGCCCCCCCCCGGACAGGGACAGTGGCTACACCTTC CASSPPPDRDSGYTF
NA TRBJ2-2 TRBV12-5 NA TGTGCTAGTGGTTTTATGTCCGGGGAGCTGTTTTTT CASGFMSGELFF
few TRBJ2-2 TRBV27 NA TGTGCCAGCACCCGAGGGGGGGCCGGGGAGCTGTTTTTT CASTRGGAGELFF
few TRBJ1-2 TRBV24-1 TRBD1 TGTGCCACCAGTGAGACAGCCGGGACAGGGACCGATGGCTACACCTTC CATSETAGTGTDGYTF
few TRBJ1-5 TRBV6-6 NA TGTGCCAGCAGTTACTCACAGCCCGGGGGCAATCAGCCCCAGCATTTT CASSYSQPGGNQPQHF
few TRBJ1-4 TRBV12-3/TRBV12-4 NA TGTGCCAGCAGTATTTATAATGAAAAACTGTTTTTT CASSIYNEKLFF
many TRBJ1-5 TRBV4-3 NA TGCGCCAGCAGCCAAGATCATGGGGGAGGCAATCAGCCCCAGCATTTT CASSQDHGGGNQPQHF
NA TRBJ1-1 TRBV6-1 NA TGTGCCAGCATCGATCTGTGGGGGGATTCTGAAGCTTTCTTT CASIDLWGDSEAFF
NA TRBJ2-2 TRBV7-8 NA TGTGCCAGCAACCCCCTACCCGGGGAGCTGTTTTTT CASNPLPGELFF
NA TRBJ1-2 TRBV4-3 TRBD1 TGCGCCAGCAGCCAGACCGGGACAGGCGCCGGTGGCTACACCTTC CASSQTGTGAGGYTF
once TRBJ1-2 TRBV2 TRBD1 TGTGCCAGCATTGGGACAGCCGTTTATGGCTACACCTTC CASIGTAVYGYTF
many TRBJ2-1 TRBV10-3 TRBD2 TGTGCCATCAGTGGGGGGACTAGCGGGGGCGGCTCCTACAATGAGCAGTTCTTC CAISGGTSGGGSYNEQFF
few TRBJ1-1 TRBV19 NA TGTGCCAGTAGTATTACCAGAACTGAAGCTTTCTTT CASSITRTEAFF
few TRBJ2-3 TRBV6-5 NA TGTGCCAGCAGGCATACAGATACGCAGTATTTT CASRHTDTQYF
NA TRBJ1-2 TRBV6-6 NA TGTGCCAGCAGTTCCCAATACTCGGACGGTGGCTACACCTTC CASSSQYSDGGYTF
NA TRBJ2-1 TRBV19 NA TGTGCCAGTAGTATAGCCCATCAGGGGGAGCAGTTCTTC CASSIAHQGEQFF
many TRBJ2-3 TRBV7-8 TRBD1 TGTGCCAGCAGCTCCCAGGGGGCTGCTAGCACAGATACGCAGTATTTT CASSSQGAASTDTQYF
NA TRBJ2-2 TRBV4-1 NA TGCGCCAGCAGCCAAGAATTAAGCTGGATCGGGGAGCTGTTTTTT CASSQELSWIGELFF
NA TRBJ2-1 TRBV10-2 TRBD1 TGCGCCAGCGACAGGGGTAATGAGCAGTTCTTC CASDRGNEQFF
NA TRBJ2-3 TRBV6-5 TRBD2 TGTGCCAGCAGTTACCCGCACCCCTATGTCAGCGGGGGGCCTAGCACAGATACGCAGTATTTT CASSYPHPYVSGGPSTDTQYF
many TRBJ1-1 TRBV7-8 TRBD1 TGTGCCAGCAGCTTAATCCCGTTCAGGGGGGATTTTGAAGCTTTCTTT CASSLIPFRGDFEAFF
many TRBJ2-2 TRBV7-9 NA TGTGCCAGCAGCCCAATCAGGATTAACACCGGGGAGCTGTTTTTT CASSPIRINTGELFF
few TRBJ2-7 TRBV6-6 NA TGTGCCAGCAGTTACGAAGGGTCAGGGATAATCTACGAGCAGTACTTC CASSYEGSGIIYEQYF
few TRBJ1-1 TRBV7-9 NA TGTGCCAGCAGCTTAGCTCCGGGACGGCCGAACACTGAAGCTTTCTTT CASSLAPGRPNTEAFF
NA TRBJ1-2 TRBV6-2/TRBV6-3 TRBD1 TGTGCCAGCAGTTTGTACCCGTCTACCGGGACAGTGGATGGCTACACCTTC CASSLYPSTGTVDGYTF
many TRBJ2-1 TRBV7-8 TRBD2 TGTGCCAGCAGCTTTGGGACTAGCGGGGGGAATTCCTACAATGAGCAGTTCTTC CASSFGTSGGNSYNEQFF
NA TRBJ2-6 TRBV29-1 TRBD1 TGCAGCGTGGGACAGGGGAGCGGGGCCAACGTCCTGACTTTC CSVGQGSGANVLTF
few TRBJ2-6 TRBV24-1 NA TGTGCCACCAGCCCAGGGGGGTCGGGATCTGGGGCCAACGTCCTGACTTTC CATSPGGSGSGANVLTF
few TRBJ2-2 TRBV12-3/TRBV12-4 NA TGTGCCAGCAGCCTCCTCGATGGCGGGGAGCTGTTTTTT CASSLLDGGELFF
NA TRBJ1-2 TRBV27 NA TGTGCCAGCAGCCTCGTCAGGGATAGGGGTGACTACACCTTC CASSLVRDRGDYTF
NA TRBJ1-5 TRBV6-2/TRBV6-3 NA TGTGCCAGCAGTTACCGGGACTCAAGGCAGCCCCAGCATTTT CASSYRDSRQPQHF
few TRBJ2-5 TRBV6-2/TRBV6-3 TRBD1 TGTGCCAGCAGCCGTTGGACAGGCTTAGAAGAGACCCAGTACTTC CASSRWTGLEETQYF
NA TRBJ1-6 TRBV7-3 NA TGTGCCAGCAGCTTAGAAGGGAAAGGATTTCACTTT CASSLEGKGFHF
NA TRBJ2-1 TRBV27 NA TGTGCCAGCAGTTGGGCCTCGAACAATGAGCAGTTCTTC CASSWASNNEQFF
NA TRBJ1-5 TRBV7-6 NA TGTGCCAGCAGCTTAGCTTGGGGGGGAGGCAATCAGCCCCAGCATTTT CASSLAWGGGNQPQHF
many TRBJ2-5 TRBV7-8 NA TGTGCCAGCAGCTTAGCCGAGACCCAGTACTTC CASSLAETQYF
NA TRBJ2-5 TRBV7-9 NA TGTGCCAGCAGCCCATCCAAGTCTTCAAGGGAGACCCAGTACTTC CASSPSKSSRETQYF
NA TRBJ2-1 TRBV25-1 NA TGTGCCAGCAGTCGGACCGGGGCTAACAATGAGCAGTTCTTC CASSRTGANNEQFF
NA TRBJ2-5 TRBV4-3 TRBD1 TGCGCCAGCAGCCAAGATTATCTGATTCCCCGGGACAGGCGAGAAGAGACCCAGTACTTC CASSQDYLIPRDRREETQYF
few TRBJ1-2 TRBV7-9 NA TGTGCCAGCAGCTTCTTGGCAGACTATGGCTACACCTTC CASSFLADYGYTF
NA TRBJ2-1 TRBV4-1 TRBD2 TGCGCCAGCAGCCAAGTTAGCGGGAGGTACAATGAGCAGTTCTTC CASSQVSGRYNEQFF
few TRBJ1-1 TRBV7-9 NA TGTGCCAGCAGCTTAACTGGGGAGGGGGATGGTGAAGCTTTCTTT CASSLTGEGDGEAFF
NA TRBJ1-1 TRBV6-2/TRBV6-3 NA TGTGCCAGCAGTTACCCCTCCCTGAACACTGAAGCTTTCTTT CASSYPSLNTEAFF
once TRBJ2-1 TRBV27 TRBD2 TGTGCCAGCAGTTTCTTGTACAGCGGGGGGAATGAGCAGTTCTTC CASSFLYSGGNEQFF
NA TRBJ1-5 TRBV5-1 NA TGCGCCAGCAATCCGGGCCTAGAAAGAAATCAGCCCCAGCATTTT CASNPGLERNQPQHF
NA TRBJ2-1 TRBV24-1 TRBD1 TGTGCCACCAGTGATTCGGACAGGGGGTACAATGAGCAGTTCTTC CATSDSDRGYNEQFF
NA TRBJ2-3 TRBV7-8 TRBD2 TGTGCCAGCAGCGCCCGGACTAGCGGGGGAAACACAGATACGCAGTATTTT CASSARTSGGNTDTQYF
NA TRBJ1-3 TRBV5-1 NA TGCGCCAGCAGCTTGCAAGCGGGAGACACTGGAAACACCATATATTTT CASSLQAGDTGNTIYF
NA TRBJ1-6 TRBV19 NA TGTGCCAGTAGTATTATCGCAGGTGCGGGCGCCTATAATTCACCCCTCCACTTT CASSIIAGAGAYNSPLHF
NA TRBJ2-3 TRBV4-3 NA TGCGCCAGCAGCCAAGGGCCGGATTGGGGGTCAGATACGCAGTATTTT CASSQGPDWGSDTQYF
few TRBJ2-1 TRBV19 NA TGTGCCAGTAGTATATCAGTAGACAATGAGCAGTTCTTC CASSISVDNEQFF
NA TRBJ2-2 TRBV7-8 TRBD1 TGTGCCAGCAGCTCTAGGACAGGCCTCGGGGAGCTGTTTTTT CASSSRTGLGELFF
NA TRBJ2-6 TRBV7-2 NA TGTGCCAGCAGCTGGGCGGGGCGAAGTCGGTCTGGGGCCAACGTCCTGACTTTC CASSWAGRSRSGANVLTF
many TRBJ1-6 TRBV6-2/TRBV6-3 TRBD1 TGTGCCAGCAAACCTGACAGGGCCTATTCACCCCTCCACTTT CASKPDRAYSPLHF